The present T cell receptor beta chain was sequenced within a study of cytomegalovirus exposure and HLA in healthy donors. General observations from the study: A cluster of highly shared sequence variants was likely a sequencing artifact.

This clone was seen once. Antigen: not known. An end of the junction differs from the germline gene, which may be a read error. The V gene's germline CDR1 is LNHNV and CDR2 YYDKDF (reference sequence). CDR3 length equals 16 residues. The PCR had 60 Vbeta and 13 Jbeta primers. Original data processing: Per a later analysis, the number of unique TCR beta chains was around 80 million, of which 9 million to 14 million were shared. The table came from immunoSEQ multiplex PCR; TCRdb's copy has only in-frame clones and leaves some out. V and J calls and clone size follow that table, whereas D and trimming were derived from the DNA. The sample yields about 160,000 clones, approximately 79% seen once.

The source is a woman aged 50 to 60 in good health and CMV-seropositive. The rearrangement links TRBV15 to TRBJ2-3; 10 bases map to TRBD2. The sample taken for sequencing was PBMCs. The CDR3 loop reads CATSGERGGRTDTQYF. Written as DNA, the CDR3 is TGTGCCACCAGCGGAGAGCGGGGGGGCCGAACAGATACGCAGTATTTT.